What follows are 12 T cell receptor beta chains derived from one specimen sequenced in a study of shared clonotypes between healthy human individuals (dated by TCRdb to about 2020). Receptors were amplified or captured by the immunoSEQ multiplex PCR assay. In its TCRdb copy, this immuneACCESS table keeps in-frame sequences only and misses some clones. Where compared with another copy, unresolved V genes explain less than half of these, and the others have no known cause. Present in this sample are 600,000 or so clones, roughly 98% of which were seen just once. The top ten clonotypes cover approximately 0.33% of the sample. For the CD8 naive samples, CD45RO-negative cells were positively selected for CCR7, yielding a CD45RA+CCR7+ population from which TemRA cells were excluded. The specimen was naive CD8+ T cells sorted from blood. What this sample's cell subset or site label stands for: CD45RA+CCR7+. Source of these receptors: a man aged 25 to 40 in good health.

The J gene is TRBJ2-2, the V gene TRBV7-8, with D unresolved. This CDR3 region has 14 residues. V shed 2 bases and J shed 10 bases, with 14 bases lying between them. Looked up from germline, CDR1 is SGHVS and CDR2 is FQNEAQ. The CDR3, as DNA: TGTGCCAGCAGCTTAACACCGGGCATTTTGGAGCTGTTTTTT. Protein product: CASSLTPGILELFF.

A word on this clone: The same CDR3 can be traced to other DNA sequences in this sample. This chain joins TRBV27 and TRBJ1-4; D gene ambiguous. V was clipped by 7 bases and J by 0 bases, with 6 bases between them. This CDR3 spans 13 amino acids. CDR1 MNHEY and CDR2 SMNVEV come from the germline V gene (reference sequence). CDR3 nucleotide sequence: TGTGCCAGCATGACGGCAACTAATGAAAAACTGTTTTTT. This gives the protein CASMTATNEKLFF.

This clone appeared once. V and J are TRBV21-1 and TRBJ2-5; no check of the table's D call, TRBD2, against the DNA was made. TRBV21-1 is classified as a pseudogene. This CDR3 comprises 14 residues. DNA of the CDR3: TGTGCCAGCAGCAAAGATGAGGTCGGGGGGACCCAGTACTTC. It yields the protein CASSKDEVGGTQYF.

The gene calls are TRBV9 and TRBJ2-7; perhaps TRBD2 as D (5 bases). Germline assignment: CDR1 SGDLS and CDR2 YYNGEE. V gave up 0 bases and J gave up 3 bases, with 10 bases separating them. CDR3 size: 14 residues. The CDR3, as DNA: TGTGCCAGCAGCGTAGGAGGGCCGGGCTACGAGCAGTACTTC. This translates into CASSVGGPGYEQYF.

The chain uses TRBV6-6 and TRBJ2-7; TRBD1 aligns across 8 bases. CDR3 length: 16 residues. The V gene end was trimmed by 5 bases and the J gene end by 2 bases; junction bases not matched to a gene: 11. Germline CDR1 MNHNY, CDR2 SVGAGI (reference sequence). The CDR3 sequence: CASSPRPGQDPYEQYF. The CDR3 DNA reads TGTGCCAGCAGTCCACGCCCGGGACAGGACCCCTACGAGCAGTACTTC.

This clone has just one count. The chain combines TRBV27 with TRBJ2-5, with TRBD2 identical over 15 bases. The CDR3 length is 19 residues. The V gene end was trimmed by 2 bases and the J gene end by 4 bases; junction bases not matched to a gene: 11. Germline CDR1 and CDR2: MNHEY and SMNVEV (reference sequence). Written as DNA, the CDR3 is TGTGCCAGCAGTTTAGGACTAGCGGGAGGGTTTAGGCACGGAGAGACCCAGTACTTC. It codes for CASSLGLAGGFRHGETQYF.

This chain uses TRBV7-9 with TRBJ1-2; TRBD1 agrees at 9 bases. V dropped 5 bases and J dropped 4; count of bases not matched to a gene: 8. In germline, CDR1 is SEHNR, CDR2 FQNEAQ (reference sequence). The CDR3 length is 15 residues. CDR3 in amino acids: CASSQDTGGGYGYTF. The CDR3 DNA reads TGTGCCAGCAGCCAGGATACAGGGGGCGGCTATGGCTACACCTTC.

This clone has only one observation. The V and J genes are TRBV27 and TRBJ2-2, with D unclear. The V gene lost 3 bases and the J gene lost 7 bases, with 9 bases spanning the gap. This CDR3 is 13 amino acids long. Per germline, CDR1 MNHEY and CDR2 SMNVEV (reference sequence). The CDR3 DNA reads TGTGCCAGCAGTTTGTGGCGCGTCGGGGAGCTGTTTTTT. As protein: CASSLWRVGELFF.

The CDR3 DNA reads TGTGCCAGCAGCCCAGGAAAGGCTGAGAGGGACTACGTTTCTGGAAACACCATATATTTT. It codes for CASSPGKAERDYVSGNTIYF. V and J are TRBV5-4 and TRBJ1-3, with a tentative D call TRBD1 (5 bases). Trimming cost V 4 bases and J 1 base, with 27 bases left between them. The length of the CDR3 is 20 residues. The germline CDR1 and CDR2 sequences are SGHNT and YYREEE (reference sequence). Full variable domain (rest looked up from reference TRBV5-4 and TRBJ1-3): ETGVTQSPTHLIKTRGQQVTLRCSSQSGHNTVSWYQQALGQGPQFIFQYYREEENGRGNFPPRFSGLQFPNYSSELNVNALELDDSALYLCASSPGKAERDYVSGNTIYFGEGSWLTVV.

The gene calls are TRBV6-5 and TRBJ1-1, with 8 bases aligning to TRBD1. From germline, CDR1 is MNHEY and CDR2 SVGAGI. The CDR3 covers 13 residues. V dropped 4 bases and J dropped 11; count of bases not matched to a gene: 9. The CDR3 DNA reads as TGTGCCAGCAGTTGGGACAGGTGGGAAGTGGCTTTCTTT. Amino acids: CASSWDRWEVAFF.

J is TRBJ2-1 and V is TRBV4-3; D gene ambiguous. Germline-derived CDR1 and CDR2 are LGHNA and YSLEER. The length of the CDR3 is 14 residues. V lost 0 bases and J lost 15, with 18 bases in between. CDR3 DNA: TGCGCCAGCAGCCAAGATCTATTGGATCCGCGGACGTTCTTC. It specifies CASSQDLLDPRTFF.

The rearrangement links TRBV29-1 to TRBJ2-1; 8 bases agree with TRBD1. Germline V gives CDR1 SQVTM, CDR2 ANQGSEA. The CDR3 spans 14 residues. V shed 7 bases, J shed 1 base, and the junction held 6 bases outside the gene matches. The CDR3: CSGDRGGSYNEQFF. As DNA, the CDR3 is TGCAGCGGAGACAGGGGAGGATCCTACAATGAGCAGTTCTTC.